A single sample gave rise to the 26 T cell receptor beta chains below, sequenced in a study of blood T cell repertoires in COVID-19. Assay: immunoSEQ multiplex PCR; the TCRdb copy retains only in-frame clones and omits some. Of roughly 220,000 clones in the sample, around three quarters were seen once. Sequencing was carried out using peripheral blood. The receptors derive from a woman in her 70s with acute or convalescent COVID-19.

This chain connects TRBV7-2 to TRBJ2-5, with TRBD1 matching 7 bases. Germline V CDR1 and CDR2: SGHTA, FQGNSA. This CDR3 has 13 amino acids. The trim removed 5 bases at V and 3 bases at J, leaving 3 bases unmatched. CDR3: CASSLTGKETQYF. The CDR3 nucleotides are TGTGCCAGCAGCCTGACAGGGAAAGAGACCCAGTACTTC.

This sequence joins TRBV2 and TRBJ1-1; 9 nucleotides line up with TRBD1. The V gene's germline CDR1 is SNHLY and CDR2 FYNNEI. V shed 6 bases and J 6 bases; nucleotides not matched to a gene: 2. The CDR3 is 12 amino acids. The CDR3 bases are TGTGCCAGCAGACAGGGGGCCGCTGAAGCTTTCTTT. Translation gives CASRQGAAEAFF.

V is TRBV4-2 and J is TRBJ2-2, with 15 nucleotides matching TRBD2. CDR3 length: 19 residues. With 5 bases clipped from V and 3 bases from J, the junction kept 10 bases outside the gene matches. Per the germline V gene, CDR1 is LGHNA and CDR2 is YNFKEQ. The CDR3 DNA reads TGTGCCAGCAGCTCCCGGTGGACTAGCGGGAGGGCAGACACCGGGGAGCTGTTTTTT. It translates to CASSSRWTSGRADTGELFF.

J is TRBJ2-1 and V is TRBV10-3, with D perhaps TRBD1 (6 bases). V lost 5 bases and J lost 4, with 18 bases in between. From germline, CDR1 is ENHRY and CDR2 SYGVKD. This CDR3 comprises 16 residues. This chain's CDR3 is CAISPDRDIEYNEQFF. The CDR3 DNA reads TGTGCCATCAGTCCCGACCGGGACATAGAGTACAATGAGCAGTTCTTC.

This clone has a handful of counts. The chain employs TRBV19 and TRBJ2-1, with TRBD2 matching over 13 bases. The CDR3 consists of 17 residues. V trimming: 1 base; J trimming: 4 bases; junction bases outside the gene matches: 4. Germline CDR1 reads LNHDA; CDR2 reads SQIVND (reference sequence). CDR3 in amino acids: CASSIVGTSGKYNEQFF. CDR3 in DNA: TGTGCCAGTAGTATAGTGGGGACTAGCGGGAAATACAATGAGCAGTTCTTC. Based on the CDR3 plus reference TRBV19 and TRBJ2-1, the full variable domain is DGGITQSPKYLFRKEGQNVTLSCEQNLNHDAMYWYRQDPGQGLRLIYYSQIVNDFQKGDIAEGYSVSREKKESFPLTVTSAQKNPTAFYLCASSIVGTSGKYNEQFFGPGTRLTVL.

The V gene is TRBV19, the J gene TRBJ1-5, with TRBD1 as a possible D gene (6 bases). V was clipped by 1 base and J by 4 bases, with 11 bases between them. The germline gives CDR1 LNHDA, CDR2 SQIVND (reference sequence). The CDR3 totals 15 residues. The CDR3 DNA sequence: TGTGCCAGTAGTATAGTACAGGGCAGGAATCAGCCCCAGCATTTT. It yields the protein CASSIVQGRNQPQHF.

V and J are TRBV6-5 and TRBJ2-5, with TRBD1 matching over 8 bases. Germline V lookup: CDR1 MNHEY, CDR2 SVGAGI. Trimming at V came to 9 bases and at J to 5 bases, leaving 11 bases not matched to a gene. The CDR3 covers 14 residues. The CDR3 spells CARSGQVLGETQYF. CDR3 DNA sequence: TGTGCCAGGTCGGGACAGGTTCTTGGGGAGACCCAGTACTTC.

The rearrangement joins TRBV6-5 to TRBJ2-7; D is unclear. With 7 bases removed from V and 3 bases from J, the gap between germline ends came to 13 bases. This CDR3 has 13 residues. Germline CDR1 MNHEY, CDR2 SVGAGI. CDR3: CASIASPDYEQYF. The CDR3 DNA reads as TGTGCCAGCATAGCCAGTCCTGACTACGAGCAGTACTTC.

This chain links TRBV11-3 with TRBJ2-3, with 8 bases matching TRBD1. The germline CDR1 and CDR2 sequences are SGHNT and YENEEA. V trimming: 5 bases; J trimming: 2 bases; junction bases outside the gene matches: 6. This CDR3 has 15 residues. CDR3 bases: TGTGCCAGCAGCGAAGGACAGGGTTACACAGATACGCAGTATTTT. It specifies CASSEGQGYTDTQYF.

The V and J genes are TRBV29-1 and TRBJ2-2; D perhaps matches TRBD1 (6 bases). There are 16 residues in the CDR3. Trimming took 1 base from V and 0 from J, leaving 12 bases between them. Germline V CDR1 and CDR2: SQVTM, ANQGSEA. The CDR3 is CSVEGTAEANTGELFF. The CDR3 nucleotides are TGCAGCGTTGAAGGGACAGCCGAAGCGAACACCGGGGAGCTGTTTTTT.

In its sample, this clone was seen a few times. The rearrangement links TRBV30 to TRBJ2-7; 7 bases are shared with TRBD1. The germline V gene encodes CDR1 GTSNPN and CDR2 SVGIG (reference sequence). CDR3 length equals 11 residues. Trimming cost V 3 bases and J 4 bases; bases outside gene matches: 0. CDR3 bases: TGTGCCTGGAGGGACAGGTACGAGCAGTACTTC. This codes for CAWRDRYEQYF.

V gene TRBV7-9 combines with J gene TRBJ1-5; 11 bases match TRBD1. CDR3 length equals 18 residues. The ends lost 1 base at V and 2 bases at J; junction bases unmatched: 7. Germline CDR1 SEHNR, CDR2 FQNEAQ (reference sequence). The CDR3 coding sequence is TGTGCCAGCAGCTTAGGGACCGGGACAGGGGGTCGCAATCAGCCCCAGCATTTT. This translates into CASSLGTGTGGRNQPQHF. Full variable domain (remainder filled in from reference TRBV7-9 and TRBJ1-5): DTGVSQNPRHKITKRGQNVTFRCDPISEHNRLYWYRQTLGQGPEFLTYFQNEAQLEKSRLLSDRFSAERPKGSFSTLEIQRTEQGDSAMYLCASSLGTGTGGRNQPQHFGDGTRLSIL.

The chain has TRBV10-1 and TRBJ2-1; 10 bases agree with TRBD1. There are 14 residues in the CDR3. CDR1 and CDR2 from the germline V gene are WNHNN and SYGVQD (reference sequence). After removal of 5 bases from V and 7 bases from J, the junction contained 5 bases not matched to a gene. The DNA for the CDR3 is TGCGCCAGCAGTCCGGCGGACAGGGGGAATGAGCAGTTCTTC. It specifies CASSPADRGNEQFF.

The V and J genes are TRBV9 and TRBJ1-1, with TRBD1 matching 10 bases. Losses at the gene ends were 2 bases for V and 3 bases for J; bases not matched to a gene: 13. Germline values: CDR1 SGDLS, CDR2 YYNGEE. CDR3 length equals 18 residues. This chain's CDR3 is CASSVNPGTGEGYTEAFF. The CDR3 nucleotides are TGTGCCAGCAGCGTTAACCCCGGGACAGGGGAGGGTTACACTGAAGCTTTCTTT.

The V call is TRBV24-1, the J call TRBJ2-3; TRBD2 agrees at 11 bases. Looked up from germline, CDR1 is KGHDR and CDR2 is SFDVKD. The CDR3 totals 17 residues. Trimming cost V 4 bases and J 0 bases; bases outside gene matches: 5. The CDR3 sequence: CATSEGTSGRSTDTQYF. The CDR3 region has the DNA TGTGCCACCAGTGAAGGGACTAGCGGAAGAAGCACAGATACGCAGTATTTT.

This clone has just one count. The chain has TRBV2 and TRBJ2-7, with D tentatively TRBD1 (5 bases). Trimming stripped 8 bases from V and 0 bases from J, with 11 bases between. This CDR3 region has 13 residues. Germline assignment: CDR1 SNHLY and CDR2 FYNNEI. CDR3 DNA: TGTGCCAGCGCGACAGACATCTCCTACGAGCAGTACTTC. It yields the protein CASATDISYEQYF.

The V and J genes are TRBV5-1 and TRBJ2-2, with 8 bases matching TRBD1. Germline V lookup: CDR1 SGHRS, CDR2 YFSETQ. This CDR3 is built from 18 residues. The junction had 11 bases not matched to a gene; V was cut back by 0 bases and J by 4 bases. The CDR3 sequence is CASSLGGTGSLGTGELFF. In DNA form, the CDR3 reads TGCGCCAGCAGCTTGGGCGGGACAGGTTCTTTGGGCACCGGGGAGCTGTTTTTT.

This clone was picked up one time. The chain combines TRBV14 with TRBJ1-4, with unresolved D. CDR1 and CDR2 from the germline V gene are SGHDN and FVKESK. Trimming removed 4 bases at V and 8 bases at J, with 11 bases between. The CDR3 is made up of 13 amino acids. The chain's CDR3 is CASSRERREKLFF. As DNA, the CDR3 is TGTGCCAGCAGCCGGGAGAGGAGAGAAAAACTGTTTTTT. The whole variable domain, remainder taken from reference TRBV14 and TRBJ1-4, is EAGVTQFPSHSVIEKGQTVTLRCDPISGHDNLYWYRRVMGKEIKFLLHFVKESKQDESGMPNNRFLAERTGGTYSTLKVQPAELEDSGVYFCASSRERREKLFFGSGTQLSVL.

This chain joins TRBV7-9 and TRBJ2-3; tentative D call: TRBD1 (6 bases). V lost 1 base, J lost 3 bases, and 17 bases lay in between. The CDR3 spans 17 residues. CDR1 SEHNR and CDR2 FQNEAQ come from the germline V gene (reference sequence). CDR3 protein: CASSLGTDRDETDTQYF. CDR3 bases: TGTGCCAGCAGCTTAGGGACAGACCGGGACGAGACAGATACGCAGTATTTT.

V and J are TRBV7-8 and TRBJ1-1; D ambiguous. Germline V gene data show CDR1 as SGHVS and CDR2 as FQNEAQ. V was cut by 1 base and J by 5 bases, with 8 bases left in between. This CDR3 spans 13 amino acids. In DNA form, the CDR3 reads TGTGCCAGCAGCTTAGAACGGGATACTGAAGCTTTCTTT. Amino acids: CASSLERDTEAFF.

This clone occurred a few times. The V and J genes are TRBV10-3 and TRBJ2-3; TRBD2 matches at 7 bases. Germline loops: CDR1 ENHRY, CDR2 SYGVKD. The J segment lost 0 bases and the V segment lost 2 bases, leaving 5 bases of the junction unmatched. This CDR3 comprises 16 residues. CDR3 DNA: TGTGCCATCAGTGAGCGGGGGGAGTTTAGCACAGATACGCAGTATTTT. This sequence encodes CAISERGEFSTDTQYF.

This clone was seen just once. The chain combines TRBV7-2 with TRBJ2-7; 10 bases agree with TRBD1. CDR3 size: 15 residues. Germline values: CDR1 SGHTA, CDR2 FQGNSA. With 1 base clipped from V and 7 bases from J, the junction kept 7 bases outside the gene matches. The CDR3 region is CASSLGWDRGFEQYF. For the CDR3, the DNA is TGTGCCAGCAGCTTAGGATGGGACAGGGGTTTTGAGCAGTACTTC.

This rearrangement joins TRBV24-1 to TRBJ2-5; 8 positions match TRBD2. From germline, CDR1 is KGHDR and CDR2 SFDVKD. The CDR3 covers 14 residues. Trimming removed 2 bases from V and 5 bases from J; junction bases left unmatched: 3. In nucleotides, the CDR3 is TGTGCCACCAGTGATTCCACGGGGGGGGAGACCCAGTACTTC. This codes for CATSDSTGGETQYF.

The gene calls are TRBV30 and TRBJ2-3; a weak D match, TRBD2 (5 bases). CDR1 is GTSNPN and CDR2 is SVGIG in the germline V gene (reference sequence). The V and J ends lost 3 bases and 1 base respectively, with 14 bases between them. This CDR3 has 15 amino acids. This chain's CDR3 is CAWSPHGKGTDTQYF. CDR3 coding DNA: TGTGCCTGGAGCCCCCACGGGAAAGGCACAGATACGCAGTATTTT.

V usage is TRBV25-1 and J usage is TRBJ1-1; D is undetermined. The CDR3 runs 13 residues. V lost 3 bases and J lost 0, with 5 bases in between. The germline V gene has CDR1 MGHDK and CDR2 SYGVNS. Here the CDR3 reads CASSEAVNTEAFF. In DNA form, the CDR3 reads TGTGCCAGCAGTGAGGCCGTGAACACTGAAGCTTTCTTT.

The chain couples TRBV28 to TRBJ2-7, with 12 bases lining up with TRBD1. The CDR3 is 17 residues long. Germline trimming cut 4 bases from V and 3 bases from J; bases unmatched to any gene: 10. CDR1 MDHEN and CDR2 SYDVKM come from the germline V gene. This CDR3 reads CASSSRGTGGPYYEQYF. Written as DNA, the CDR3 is TGTGCCAGCAGTTCACGGGGGACAGGGGGCCCTTACTACGAGCAGTACTTC.